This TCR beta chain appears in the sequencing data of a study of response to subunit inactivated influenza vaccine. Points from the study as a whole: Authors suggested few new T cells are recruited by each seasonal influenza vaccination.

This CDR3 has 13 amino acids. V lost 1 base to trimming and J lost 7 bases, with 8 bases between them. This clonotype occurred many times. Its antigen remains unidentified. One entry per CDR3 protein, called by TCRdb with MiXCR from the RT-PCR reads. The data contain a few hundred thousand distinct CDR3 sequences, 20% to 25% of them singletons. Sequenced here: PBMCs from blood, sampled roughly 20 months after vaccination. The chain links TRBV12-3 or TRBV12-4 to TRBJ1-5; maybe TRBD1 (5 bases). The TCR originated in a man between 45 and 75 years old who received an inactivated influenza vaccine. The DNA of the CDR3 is TGTGCCAGCAGTTTAGGGGGGAGGCAGCCCCAGCATTTT. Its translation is CASSLGGRQPQHF.